The rows below give T cell receptor beta chains drawn from one sample of a study of identical twins. TCRdb recomputed calls from the 5' RACE reads with MiXCR, one row per CDR3 protein. The repertoire consists of 600,000 to 800,000 distinct CDR3 sequences, with approximately 22% occurring once and the leading ten covering roughly 4.3%. These sequences were also reported in another study, on T cells expressing NK-cell markers.

Sample: PBMCs. These receptors were obtained from a woman aged 18-35 years in good health. Both conserved end residues are part of each CDR3. A D gene is named only where the DNA matches it firmly. The size field is filled for only some rows; it gives once, few, many or a size class.

j_call v_call clone_size d_call cdr3_nt cdr3_aa
TRBJ2-5 TRBV5-1 - - TGCGCCAGCAGCCTCCCGTACCAAGAGACCCAGTACTTC CASSLPYQETQYF
TRBJ2-2 TRBV5-1 - - TGCGCCAGCAGCCCTCCACTAGCCCTCGGCACCGGGGAGCTGTTTTTT CASSPPLALGTGELFF
TRBJ2-3 TRBV24-1 - - TGTGCCACCAGTGATTTCTTTACAGATACGCAGTATTTT CATSDFFTDTQYF
TRBJ1-3 TRBV7-2 many - TGTGCCAGCAGCTTAGCGAGAGGGCAGGGAAACACCATATATTTT CASSLARGQGNTIYF
TRBJ2-7 TRBV7-9 few - TGTGCCAGCAGCCTGGGTGCGAGGAGACCCTACGAGCAGTACTTC CASSLGARRPYEQYF
TRBJ2-7 TRBV7-2 few - TGTGCCAGCAGCAGCCAAGGACAGCCTTATTACGAGCAGTACTTC CASSSQGQPYYEQYF
TRBJ2-7 TRBV29-1 few - TGCAGCGTTGCGGGGGTGACCGCCTACGAGCAGTACTTC CSVAGVTAYEQYF
TRBJ2-1 TRBV20-1 few TRBD2 TGCAGTGCTCCTAGCGGTTACGGTAGCGATGAGCAGTTCTTC CSAPSGYGSDEQFF
TRBJ2-5 TRBV9 - - TGTGCCAGCAAGGACAGCTACGAAGAGACCCAGTACTTC CASKDSYEETQYF
TRBJ1-2 TRBV12-3/TRBV12-4 many TRBD1 TGTGCCAGCAGTTTAGGACAGGGGCCCGGCTACACCTTC CASSLGQGPGYTF
TRBJ2-1 TRBV6-2/TRBV6-3 - TRBD2 TGTGCCAGCAGAATACTAGCGGGAGGCAATGAGCAGTTCTTC CASRILAGGNEQFF
TRBJ1-1 TRBV20-1 few - TGCAGTGCCATCCTACACATGAACACTGAAGCTTTCTTT CSAILHMNTEAFF
TRBJ2-5 TRBV20-1 few TRBD2 TGCAGTAGCGGGAGGACGGAGACCCAGTACTTC CSSGRTETQYF
TRBJ1-2 TRBV29-1 - TRBD1 TGCAGCGTGAGTCGACAGGGGAATTTGGATGGCTACACCTTC CSVSRQGNLDGYTF
TRBJ2-1 TRBV29-1 - TRBD1 TGCAGCGTCCAGCCCCCGACAGGGGGCATTGAGCAGTTCTTC CSVQPPTGGIEQFF